These T cell receptor beta chains were read from a single sample in a study of STAT5B mutations in CD4+ large granular lymphocyte leukemia. Profiling relied on immunoSEQ multiplex PCR, and the TCRdb table lists in-frame clones only, not all of them. The sample lists tens of thousands of clones; 76% were seen once. Sequenced material: CD4+ T cells from blood buffy coats. The receptor set was obtained from a human donor in good health. Both conserved end residues are part of each CDR3. Each record gives: V gene, clone size, D gene, J gene, CDR3 DNA, CDR3 protein. A D gene is named only where the DNA matches it firmly. Expanded clones get a size class; other rows say once, few or many, or leave the size out.

TRBV7-6,few,-,TRBJ2-2,TGTGCCAGCAGCTTGTCCAGGGGAACTGGGGAGCTGTTTTTT,CASSLSRGTGELFF
TRBV5-1,-,-,TRBJ2-2,TGCGCCAGCAGCTTGAGGGCCTACCAGAACACCGGGGAGCTGTTTTTT,CASSLRAYQNTGELFF
TRBV5-8,-,-,TRBJ1-1,TGTGCCAGCACGCGGGCGATGGGGAACAACTTT,CASTRAMGNNF
TRBV6-1,-,TRBD1,TRBJ1-2,TGTGCCAGCAGCTACGTAGGACAGGATGCCTATGGCTACACCTTC,CASSYVGQDAYGYTF
TRBV6-1,-,-,TRBJ2-2,TGTGCCAGCAGAGAGACGGGAGTGAACACCGGGGAGCTGTTTTTT,CASRETGVNTGELFF
TRBV5-6,-,TRBD1,TRBJ2-3,TGTGCCAGCAGCCCGGGACAGGGACGCACAGATACGCAGTATTTT,CASSPGQGRTDTQYF
TRBV2,once,-,TRBJ1-3,TGTGCCAGCAGTGAAGGGCTTACGCCTGGAAACACCATATATTTT,CASSEGLTPGNTIYF
TRBV7-9,few,-,TRBJ1-1,TGTGCCAGCAGCTTAAACACTGAAGCTTTCTTT,CASSLNTEAFF
TRBV28,-,TRBD1,TRBJ2-7,TGTGCCGCAGCCGGGACAGGGGGCTCCGAGCAGTACTTC,CAAAGTGGSEQYF
TRBV7-9,once,-,TRBJ2-5,TGTGCCAGCAGCGTACCGCGTCCTGGGGGGGAGACCCAGTACTTC,CASSVPRPGGETQYF
TRBV6-4,-,-,TRBJ2-3,TGTGCCAGCCGTCCCCCCCCCAAGACAGATACGCAGTATTTT,CASRPPPKTDTQYF
TRBV5-6,-,-,TRBJ2-7,TGTGCCAGCAGCACAGGTTTGACCCGGACCTACGAGCAGTACTTC,CASSTGLTRTYEQYF
TRBV5-5,-,-,TRBJ2-1,TGTGCCAGCAGCATAAAACCGACGGGGCAGTTCTTC,CASSIKPTGQFF
TRBV5-5,once,-,TRBJ2-2,TGTGCCAGCAGCTGGGGCACCACCGGGGAGCTGTTTTTT,CASSWGTTGELFF
TRBV14,few,-,TRBJ1-1,TGTGCCAGCAGCCAGGGGGGGACATCTATGAACACTGAAGCTTTCTTT,CASSQGGTSMNTEAFF
TRBV7-2,-,-,TRBJ2-5,TGTGCCAGCAGCTTTGATAGAGTCTTCGGGGAGACCCAGTACTTC,CASSFDRVFGETQYF
TRBV7-2,-,TRBD1,TRBJ2-5,TGTGCCAGCAGCTTTAGGGCGGGACAGGGCCGAGAGACCCAGTACTTC,CASSFRAGQGRETQYF
TRBV7-2,-,TRBD2,TRBJ2-1,TGTGCCAGCAGCTCGCCGGGACTAGCGGGAAGGCTGTACAATGAGCAGTTCTTC,CASSSPGLAGRLYNEQFF
TRBV5-6,-,-,TRBJ1-6,TGTGCCAGCAGCTGGGGCTCCTATAATTCACCCCTCCACTTT,CASSWGSYNSPLHF
TRBV5-4,-,TRBD1,TRBJ2-4,TGTGCCAGCAGCTCAGACAGGGGCTACTGGGGCATTCAGTACTTC,CASSSDRGYWGIQYF
TRBV14,-,TRBD2,TRBJ2-6,TGTGCCAGCAGCCTCCCCGGGGGGACCAACGTCCTGACTTTC,CASSLPGGTNVLTF
TRBV21-1,-,-,TRBJ2-7,TGTGCCAGCAGCAAAGCCCTGAAGGACTGCGAACCCTACGAGCAGTACTTC,CASSKALKDCEPYEQYF
TRBV20-1,-,-,TRBJ2-1,TGCAGTGCCCCCGGGGTAGGAGAGCAGTTCTTC,CSAPGVGEQFF
TRBV29-1,few,-,TRBJ1-2,TGCAGCGTTGAGGTGGGGGGCGGCTATGGCTACACCTTC,CSVEVGGGYGYTF
TRBV5-1,-,-,TRBJ1-1,TGCGCCAGCAGCTTGCCAGGGCCGGGGACTGAAGCTTTCTTT,CASSLPGPGTEAFF
TRBV29-1,-,TRBD2,TRBJ2-7,TGCAGCGTCTCCGCTAGCGGGATCCACGAGCAGTACTTC,CSVSASGIHEQYF
TRBV5-1,-,-,TRBJ1-4,TGCGCCAGCAGCTTGGAGGGGGCTAATGAAAAACTGTTTTTT,CASSLEGANEKLFF
TRBV27,-,TRBD2,TRBJ2-1,TGTGCCAGCAGTGCCCCGACTAGCGGGAGGGCCCTAGAGCAGTTCTTC,CASSAPTSGRALEQFF
TRBV5-1,once,TRBD2,TRBJ2-3,TGCGCCAGCAGCTTGGCTGAGCGGGGGGTCAGCACAGATACGCAGTATTTT,CASSLAERGVSTDTQYF
TRBV2,-,TRBD1,TRBJ1-2,TGTGCCAGCAGGGCGGAACAGGGGGGAGTTTATGGCTACACCTTC,CASRAEQGGVYGYTF
TRBV5-1,-,-,TRBJ1-1,TGCGCCAGCAGCTCGGACACCCCGACGGGAAAAGCTTTCTTT,CASSSDTPTGKAFF
TRBV7-3,-,-,TRBJ1-2,TGTGCCAGCAGCCCCGGGACAAACTATGGCTACACCTTC,CASSPGTNYGYTF
TRBV18,-,TRBD2,TRBJ2-1,TGTGCCAGCTCACCAACTAGCGGGAGAAGCTCCTACAATGAGCAGTTCTTC,CASSPTSGRSSYNEQFF
TRBV15,few,-,TRBJ1-4,TGTGCCACCAGAAGACAAGAAAAACTGTTTTTT,CATRRQEKLFF
TRBV5-8,-,-,TRBJ1-2,TGTGCCAGCAGCTTGAAGCGGACTAACTATGGCTACACCTTC,CASSLKRTNYGYTF
TRBV5-1,few,TRBD1,TRBJ1-5,TGCGCCAGCAGCGCCCAGGGGGATGGACAGCCCCAGCATTTT,CASSAQGDGQPQHF
TRBV5-6,-,-,TRBJ2-5,TGTGCCAGCAACGTCGACGCCCCAAGAGAGACCCAGTACTTC,CASNVDAPRETQYF
TRBV6-6,-,-,TRBJ2-1,TGTGCCAGCAGTCCTAGGAGGGACTCCTACAATGAGCAGTTCTTC,CASSPRRDSYNEQFF
TRBV29-1,few,TRBD1,TRBJ1-6,TGCAGCGGAAGGACAGGGGGCGCGAATTCACCCCTCCACTTT,CSGRTGGANSPLHF
TRBV5-4,few,TRBD1,TRBJ1-4,TGTGCCAGCAGCTTACAGACAGGGGGCGCTTCCTTCGTTTTT,CASSLQTGGASFVF
TRBV7-2,-,-,TRBJ2-2,TGTGCCAGCAGCTTAGTGTTAGTCCCCGGGGAGCTGTTTTTT,CASSLVLVPGELFF
TRBV7-9,-,-,TRBJ1-2,TGTGCCAGCAGCTTAGCCAGGGGCTATGGCTACACCTTC,CASSLARGYGYTF
TRBV15,few,TRBD1,TRBJ1-2,TGTGCCACCAGCGCCCGTCCGGGACAGAGCTATGGCTACACCTTC,CATSARPGQSYGYTF
TRBV7-8,-,TRBD1,TRBJ2-2,TGTGCCAGCAGCATGCCACAGGGGGGATTAAGTACCGGGGAGCTGTTTTTT,CASSMPQGGLSTGELFF
TRBV9,-,-,TRBJ2-1,TGTGCCAGCAGCGTAAACGCTTTCCCCTACAATGAGCAGTTCTTC,CASSVNAFPYNEQFF
TRBV5-1,-,-,TRBJ2-1,TGCGCCAGCAGCCGGGAGTGGGGGGGCCCGGGTGGGCAGTTCTTC,CASSREWGGPGGQFF
TRBV5-1,-,-,TRBJ1-3,TGCGCCAGCAGCTTGGCCGGGCAGAACTCTGGAAACACCATATATTTT,CASSLAGQNSGNTIYF
TRBV2,-,-,TRBJ2-5,TGTGCCAGCAGTCGGACAGAATTAATTAAAGAGACCCAGTACTTC,CASSRTELIKETQYF
TRBV25-1,few,-,TRBJ2-2,TGTGCCAGCAAAAGGGAAAACACCGGGGAGCTGTTTTTT,CASKRENTGELFF
TRBV7-9,-,TRBD1,TRBJ2-5,TGTGCCAGCAGCGCCGGGACAGGCCGGGTGGAGACCCAGTACTTC,CASSAGTGRVETQYF
TRBV19,-,-,TRBJ2-2,TGTGCCAGTAGTAATCAGCGCGGCGGGGAGCTGTTTTTT,CASSNQRGGELFF
TRBV19,-,TRBD1,TRBJ1-4,TGTGCCAGTAGCCGGGACAGGGCAACAACTAATGAAAAACTGTTTTTT,CASSRDRATTNEKLFF
TRBV7-2,-,-,TRBJ1-1,TGTGCCAGCAGCCAAAACGACGAAGCTTTCTTT,CASSQNDEAFF
TRBV11-2,-,-,TRBJ2-2,TGTGCCAGCAGCTCCCTCTTACTTATAGGGTCGGGCACCGGGGAGCTGTTTTTT,CASSSLLLIGSGTGELFF
TRBV5-1,-,-,TRBJ1-2,TGCGCCAGCAGCTTGGGGGACTTCCTAGGGAATGGCTACACCTTC,CASSLGDFLGNGYTF